This T cell receptor (beta chain) was profiled in a study of shared clonotypes between healthy human individuals. Study outcomes and limitations: Sampling involved blood alone; tissue repertoires likely differ. Shared across a few donors were around 5% of the naive CD4 clonotypes.

Authors' analysis steps: Without quality scores, immunoSEQ junctional reads could not be filtered like full-length reads. Profiling relied on immunoSEQ multiplex PCR, and the TCRdb table lists in-frame clones only, not all of them. V, J and clone size derive from that table, while D and trimming were established from the DNA sequence. The table shows about 1 million clones, with about 75% occurring only once. CDR1 is SGHTA, CDR2 FQGNSA, per germline. CDR3 length equals 17 residues. V dropped 4 bases and J dropped 2; count of bases not matched to a gene: 8. The donors, healthy adults who were HIV-negative, had experienced no recent acute infections or vaccinations. In regard to this clone: The antigen is unknown.

The chain carries TRBV7-2 and TRBJ1-6, with 7 positions matching TRBD1. Sample: memory CD4+ T cells sorted from blood. Sample subset: CD45RA-negative fraction. This receptor was obtained from a man aged 18 to 29 in good health. CDR3 DNA sequence: TGTGCCAGCAGCTCCAGGGGGTGGAAGCCCTATAATTCACCCCTCCACTTT. Protein sequence: CASSSRGWKPYNSPLHF.